This T cell receptor beta chain was retrieved from a study of T cells in Graves' hyperthyroidism and ophthalmopathy. This clonotype was recorded at least ten times. Its specificity is unknown. What was amplified from RNA transcripts were TCR beta CDR3 regions. The primer set for the first-round RT-PCR of the TCR CDR3 was HTBI. TCRdb re-called the multiplex PCR reads with MiXCR, one entry per CDR3 protein. The data contain about 610,000 distinct CDR3 sequences, roughly 14% of them singletons. There are 16 residues in the CDR3. Per the germline V gene, CDR1 is MDHEN and CDR2 is SYDVKM. The junction had 13 bases not matched to a gene; V was cut back by 7 bases and J by 4 bases. Findings and limits, study-wide: Researchers found most expanded thyroid clonotypes above 0.001 in blood as well. A 13 V-J model separated ophthalmopathy from stable hyperthyroidism.

Ophthalmopathy patients all had a Clinical Activity Score of at least 3, a NOSPECS grade of at least 4 and disease under 3 months old. Diagnoses were made from clinical symptoms, serum measures (thyroxine and TRAb), thyroid ultrasound and orbital computed tomography. What was sequenced was blood. This receptor was taken from a woman between 40 and 55 years old with Graves' ophthalmopathy. The chain is built from TRBV28 and TRBJ1-2; TRBD1 agrees at 9 bases. This CDR3 is CASTTLGGTGFYGYTF. The CDR3, as DNA: TGTGCCAGCACAACTTTGGGAGGGACAGGGTTCTATGGCTACACCTTC.